A single sample is the source of the 32 T cell receptor beta chains below, sequenced in a study of T cell clonality in common variable immunodeficiency (dated by TCRdb to the mid-2010s). The library was made by the immunoSEQ multiplex PCR assay. In its TCRdb copy, this immuneACCESS table keeps in-frame sequences only and misses some clones. Where compared with another copy, unresolved V genes explain less than half of these, and the others have no known cause. The table puts tens of thousands of clones in this sample, none counted just once. The top ten clonotypes cover 3.8% of the sample. Material for sequencing was peripheral blood mononuclear cells. The receptors here all came from a person aged 18 to 75 in good health.

Many counts were recorded for this clone. The observed sequence ends 3 residues before the CDR3 terminus, with the missing tail filled in from the germline J gene. The J gene is TRBJ2-7, the V gene TRBV13; 10 bases map to TRBD1. Germline CDR1 and CDR2: PRHDT and FYEKMQ (reference sequence). This CDR3 has 15 residues. V shed 7 bases, J shed 2 bases, and the junction held 8 bases outside the gene matches. The chain's CDR3 is CASTNRDRGTYEQYF. Partial CDR3 DNA: TGTGCCAGCACTAACCGGGACAGGGGCACCTACGAG.

This clone was counted at least ten times. CDR3 protein: CSASETGSGYGYTF. The sequenced part of the CDR3 DNA is TGCAGTGCTAGCGAGACAGGCTCGGGCTATGGC. The chain combines TRBV20-1 with TRBJ1-2; D is perhaps TRBD1 (6 bases). Coverage ceases 3 residues before the CDR3 finishes, and the germline J gene fills in the end. The CDR3 runs to 14 residues. Trimming pared 3 bases from V and 4 bases from J, leaving 15 bases between. Germline assignment: CDR1 DFQATT and CDR2 SNEGSKA (reference sequence).

This clone was seen many times. The sequence runs out 3 residues before the end of the CDR3; the remainder is reconstructed from the germline J gene. Other DNA variants within this sample encode the same CDR3. This chain joins TRBV19 and TRBJ2-6, with a possible D match to TRBD2 (7 bases). V gave up 3 bases and J gave up 4 bases, with 13 bases separating them. Germline CDR1 and CDR2: LNHDA and SQIVND (reference sequence). There are 16 residues in the CDR3. The CDR3 loop reads CASSIRGGSGANVLTF. The DNA read from the CDR3 is TGTGCCAGTAGTATTAGGGGGGGCTCAGGGGCCAACGTC.

This clone was counted ten times or more. From the germline J gene comes the end of the CDR3, since the read stops 3 residues before it. The chain couples TRBV2 to TRBJ2-3; TRBD2 aligns across 8 bases. With V trimmed by 7 bases and J by 5 bases, 5 bases remained unmatched. The CDR3 has 13 amino acids. Germline CDR1 and CDR2: SNHLY and FYNNEI. The CDR3 DNA, read in part, is TGTGCCAGCACCGGGAGGGCGGGAGATACG. Its translation is CASTGRAGDT. The whole CDR3 reads CASTGRAGDTQYF.

There are many counts of this clone. The read falls 3 residues short of the CDR3 end, and the missing part is taken from the germline J gene. The chain uses TRBV3-1 (or the pseudogene TRBV3-2) and TRBJ2-2, with 12 bases that match TRBD2. This CDR3 is built from 19 residues. Trimming cost V 0 bases and J 2 bases; bases outside gene matches: 7. The germline V gene has CDR1 LGHDT and CDR2 YNNKEL (reference sequence). The chain's CDR3 is CASSQDWLAGGRNTGELFF. CDR3 DNA, as far as it was read: TGTGCCAGCAGCCAAGATTGGCTAGCGGGGGGGCGAAACACCGGGGAG.

This clone has at least ten counts. The read finishes 3 residues shy of the CDR3 end, and the germline J gene is used to complete it. The V and J genes are TRBV7-2 and TRBJ1-1; TRBD1 aligns across 7 bases. Germline V lookup: CDR1 SGHTA, CDR2 FQGNSA. V lost 3 bases and J lost 4; bases outside the gene matches: 5. This CDR3 spans 14 amino acids. The sequenced CDR3 bases are TGTGCCAGCAGCTTGGGGGACAGTATCACTGAA. Its translation: CASSLGDSITE. The complete CDR3 reads CASSLGDSITEAFF.

This clone was detected many times. The observed sequence ends 3 residues before the CDR3 terminus, with the missing tail filled in from the germline J gene. This chain joins TRBV10-2 and TRBJ2-7, with 7 bases matching TRBD2. The junction had 4 bases not matched to a gene; V was cut back by 7 bases and J by 1 base. Per the germline V gene, CDR1 is WSHSY and CDR2 is SAAADI. CDR3 length: 13 residues. The CDR3 bases that were read are TGCGCCAGCACTCCAGCGGGGTCCTACGAG. Its protein product is CASTPAGSYE. The complete CDR3 protein is CASTPAGSYEQYF.

This clone was detected ten times or more. The CDR3 end is not reached by the read, which stops 3 residues before it; the germline J gene fills it in. The chain has TRBV12-3 or TRBV12-4 and TRBJ1-5; the match to TRBD1 covers 9 bases. This CDR3 has 16 residues. J gave up 4 bases and V 5 bases, and 9 bases lay outside the gene matches. The CDR3 bases that were read are TGTGCCAGCAGTCACTCAGACAGGGGGAGGAATCAGCCC. Protein product: CASSHSDRGRNQP. From start to end, the CDR3 is CASSHSDRGRNQPQHF.

About this clone: The CDR3 extends 3 residues past the end of the read, so its final part is completed from the germline J gene. The rearrangement joins TRBV30 to TRBJ2-4; 9 bases fit TRBD1. Germline V gene lookup returns CDR1 GTSNPN and CDR2 SVGIG (reference sequence). This CDR3 region has 13 residues. The sequenced CDR3 bases are TGTGCCTGGAGGGGACAGGGCAACTATGGT. This codes for CAWRGQGNYG. The CDR3 reads in full as CAWRGQGNYGQYF.

This clone appeared many times. With the read ending 3 residues before the CDR3 end, the germline J gene is used to fill in that end. V is TRBV19 and J is TRBJ2-7; 8 bases agree with TRBD2. Per germline, CDR1 LNHDA and CDR2 SQIVND (reference sequence). The length of the CDR3 is 15 residues. V lost 5 bases, J lost 5 bases, and 11 bases stayed unmatched. CDR3 DNA (partial): TGTGCCAGTAGTTTCGCAGCGGGGGCCCCTCACGAG. It specifies CASSFAAGAPHE. The full CDR3 protein reads CASSFAAGAPHEQYF.

This clone has a handful of counts. The read is 3 residues too short to cover the CDR3 end, so that end is filled in from the germline J gene. This chain links TRBV5-1 with TRBJ1-2, with 8 bases matching TRBD1. Looked up from germline, CDR1 is SGHRS and CDR2 is YFSETQ. The CDR3 has 15 amino acids. The CDR3 reads CASSFTTGVTDTYTF. Incomplete CDR3 DNA: TGCGCCAGCAGCTTCACGACAGGGGTCACAGATACC.

This clone has ten or more counts. The CDR3 goes on 3 residues after the read ends, and that part is filled in from the germline J gene. The chain carries TRBV5-1 and TRBJ1-4, with TRBD1 as a possible D gene (6 bases). This CDR3 comprises 15 residues. Between the trimmed V and J ends, which lost 4 bases and 5 bases, there was a span of 15 bases. Germline CDR1 is SGHRS and CDR2 is YFSETQ. Incomplete CDR3 DNA: TGCGCCAGCAGCACCAACAGGGCGATCAATGAAAAA. Protein: CASSTNRAINEK. The CDR3 in full is CASSTNRAINEKLFF.

This clone has a count of ten or more. The CDR3 protein is CASSAQGVADTQYF. The CDR3 DNA, read in part, is TGCGCCAGCAGCGCACAGGGTGTTGCAGATACG. The chain is built from TRBV5-1 and TRBJ2-3, with a weak D call TRBD1 (6 bases). Coverage ceases 3 residues before the CDR3 finishes, and the germline J gene fills in the end. The germline CDR1 and CDR2 sequences are SGHRS and YFSETQ. This CDR3 region has 14 residues. Trimming removed 4 bases from V and 4 bases from J, with 13 bases in between. Full variable domain (rest looked up from reference TRBV5-1 and TRBJ2-3): KAGVTQTPRYLIKTRGQQVTLSCSPISGHRSVSWYQQTPGQGLQFLFEYFSETQRNKGNFPGRFSGRQFSNSRSEMNVSTLELGDSALYLCASSAQGVADTQYFGPGTRLTVL.

This clone was seen at least ten times. The read ends 3 residues before the CDR3 terminus; that terminus is restored from the germline J gene. This rearrangement joins TRBV20-1 to TRBJ2-7, with D possibly matching TRBD1 (6 bases). This CDR3 region has 15 residues. The V gene's germline CDR1 is DFQATT and CDR2 SNEGSKA (reference sequence). Trimming pared 0 bases from V and 2 bases from J, leaving 14 bases between. Incomplete CDR3 DNA: TGCAGTGCTAGAGATTGGAAGACAGGAACCTACGAG. Translating it yields CSARDWKTGTYE. The entire CDR3 protein reads CSARDWKTGTYEQYF.

Many counts were recorded for this clone. The CDR3 extends 3 residues past the end of the read, so its final part is completed from the germline J gene. V is TRBV20-1 and J is TRBJ2-1; 8 bases agree with TRBD2. This CDR3 comprises 14 residues. Germline CDR1 DFQATT, CDR2 SNEGSKA (reference sequence). Incomplete CDR3 DNA: TGCAGCCAGAGCGGGAGCCTCTCCTACAATGAG. This codes for CSQSGSLSYNE. The entire CDR3 sequence reads CSQSGSLSYNEQFF.

Remarks on this clone: The read terminates 3 residues before the CDR3 end, so the remaining end is supplied by the germline J gene. The rearrangement joins TRBV6-2 or TRBV6-3 to TRBJ1-2, with a weak D call TRBD1 (6 bases). CDR3 length: 16 residues. Per germline, CDR1 MNHEY and CDR2 SVGEGT. The CDR3 is CASSYSGQTSSYDYTF. The sequenced part of the CDR3 DNA is TGTGCCAGCAGTTACTCCGGACAGACGAGCTCCTACGAC.

This clone has at least ten counts. The CDR3 end is not reached by the read, which stops 3 residues before it; the germline J gene fills it in. The gene calls are TRBV20-1 and TRBJ1-2; 8 bases match TRBD1. The V segment lost 1 base and the J segment 7 bases; nucleotides outside the gene matches: 8. The CDR3 has 14 amino acids. Per the germline V gene, CDR1 is DFQATT and CDR2 is SNEGSKA (reference sequence). The part of the CDR3 DNA that was read is TGCAGTGCTAGAGGCGGGCAGGGGGCTTTTGGC. It translates to CSARGGQGAFG. The full-length CDR3 reads as CSARGGQGAFGYTF.

There are many counts of this clone. The sequenced fragment ends 3 residues before the CDR3 boundary, so the rest is inferred from the germline J gene. The V call is TRBV5-5, the J call TRBJ1-5, with D possibly matching TRBD1 (5 bases). The CDR3 spans 14 residues. The V and J ends lost 3 bases and 2 bases respectively, with 9 bases between them. Germline V CDR1 and CDR2: SGHKS, YYEKEE (reference sequence). CDR3 bases read: TGTGCCAGCAGCTCGAAGACAGGCAATCAGCCC. Translation: CASSSKTGNQP. The CDR3 in full is CASSSKTGNQPQHF. The entire variable domain, with the rest obtained from reference TRBV5-5 and TRBJ1-5, is as follows: DAGVTQSPTHLIKTRGQQVTLRCSPISGHKSVSWYQQVLGQGPQFIFQYYEKEERGRGNFPDRFSARQFPNYSSELNVNALLLGDSALYLCASSSKTGNQPQHFGDGTRLSIL.

This clone was picked up many times. Coverage ceases 3 residues before the CDR3 finishes, and the germline J gene fills in the end. The rearrangement uses TRBV6-2 or TRBV6-3 and TRBJ2-6, with a possible D match to TRBD2 (6 bases). The V gene lost 0 bases and the J gene lost 4 bases, with 13 bases spanning the gap. Germline assignment: CDR1 MNHEY and CDR2 SVGEGT. This CDR3 spans 17 amino acids. The sequenced part of the CDR3 DNA is TGTGCCAGCAGTTACTCGCAGGCCGGAGGGGGGGCCAACGTC. Amino acid sequence: CASSYSQAGGGANV. The CDR3 in full is CASSYSQAGGGANVLTF.

This clone was counted at least ten times. The CDR3 end falls 3 residues outside the read, so it is completed with the germline J gene. The genes are TRBV5-1 and TRBJ2-5; 11 nucleotides align to TRBD2. The germline V gene has CDR1 SGHRS and CDR2 YFSETQ. The CDR3 runs to 14 residues. V gave up 4 bases and J gave up 3 bases; unmatched junction bases: 2. CDR3 DNA (partial): TGCGCCAGCAGCCCGGGACTAGCGGAAGAGACC. The encoded protein is CASSPGLAEET. The entire CDR3 protein reads CASSPGLAEETQYF.

This clone has ten or more counts. The read ends 3 residues before the CDR3 terminus; that terminus is restored from the germline J gene. The chain carries TRBV7-8 and TRBJ1-4; no definite D call. Germline V CDR1 and CDR2: SGHVS, FQNEAQ. The CDR3 covers 14 residues. V was shortened by 2 bases and J by 6 bases, with 10 bases between the two germline ends. CDR3 DNA (partial): TGTGCCAGCAGCTTACGAACTAGGGATGAAAAA. As protein: CASSLRTRDEK. The full CDR3 reads CASSLRTRDEKLFF.

This clone came up many times. With the read ending 3 residues before the CDR3 end, the germline J gene is used to fill in that end. The rearrangement links TRBV29-1 to TRBJ2-1, with 12 nucleotides matching TRBD2. Germline CDR1 is SQVTM and CDR2 is ANQGSEA. After removal of 3 bases from V and 7 bases from J, the junction contained 10 bases not matched to a gene. The CDR3 totals 16 residues. CDR3 residues: CSVDERLAGVQNEQFF. The CDR3 DNA, read in part, is TGCAGCGTTGATGAGCGACTAGCGGGAGTACAGAATGAG.

Ten or more counts support this clone. The sequenced fragment ends 3 residues before the CDR3 boundary, so the rest is inferred from the germline J gene. This sequence joins TRBV20-1 and TRBJ2-7; 14 bases line up with TRBD2. CDR1 and CDR2 from the germline V gene are DFQATT and SNEGSKA (reference sequence). This CDR3 region has 14 residues. With V trimmed by 4 bases and J by 4 bases, 3 bases remained unmatched. CDR3 sequence: CSAMTSGRDYEQYF. The CDR3 bases that were read are TGCAGTGCTATGACTAGCGGGAGGGATTACGAG.

Points on this clone: Compared with germline, one end of the junction differs, possibly owing to a read error. The read ends 3 residues shy of where the CDR3 ends; the end is completed using the germline J gene. This sample also contains other DNA sequences that code for the same CDR3. The chain links TRBV2 to TRBJ1-3; D might be TRBD1 (6 bases). This CDR3 contains 12 residues. Germline CDR1 and CDR2: SNHLY and FYNNEI. CDR3 region: CASSESGDTIYF. The covered CDR3 bases are TGTGCCAGCAGTGAGTCCGGGGACACA.

This clone came up a few times. Sequencing ends 3 residues short of the CDR3 end; the germline J gene provides the rest. The rearrangement uses TRBV7-2 and TRBJ1-2; 7 positions agree with TRBD1. Germline loops: CDR1 SGHTA, CDR2 FQGNSA. The CDR3 has 15 amino acids. The CDR3 sequence is CASSSYSGGTDTYTF. CDR3 bases read: TGTGCCAGCAGCTCATATAGCGGGGGGACAGATACC.

This clone is termed medium-sized. The CDR3 end lies 3 residues beyond the end of the read and is filled in from the germline J gene. The chain uses TRBV20-1 and TRBJ1-5, with 7 bases aligning to TRBD1. Germline V gene lookup returns CDR1 DFQATT and CDR2 SNEGSKA (reference sequence). J lost 1 base, V lost 6 bases, and 9 bases had no gene match. The CDR3 totals 15 residues. The CDR3 bases that were read are TGCAGTGCAAGCCCAGGGGGAGGAAGCAATCAGCCC. Translation: CSASPGGGSNQP. The CDR3 in its entirety is CSASPGGGSNQPQHF.

This clone has at least ten counts. The read terminates 3 residues before the CDR3 end, so the remaining end is supplied by the germline J gene. The chain is built from TRBV7-9 and TRBJ2-5; D perhaps matches TRBD1 (6 bases). The germline gives CDR1 SEHNR, CDR2 FQNEAQ (reference sequence). This CDR3 has 15 amino acids. The V end was cut by 5 bases, the J end by 1 base, with 14 bases between. Partial CDR3 DNA: TGTGCCAGCAGCCCGGACAGATCCGTCCAAGAGACC. It yields the protein CASSPDRSVQET. The full CDR3 protein is CASSPDRSVQETQYF.

Concerning this clone itself: The read gets to within 3 residues of the CDR3 end, and the germline J gene fills in the rest. The rearrangement joins TRBV2 to TRBJ1-2; D ambiguous. The CDR3 runs to 15 residues. In germline, CDR1 is SNHLY, CDR2 FYNNEI. CDR3 loop: CASSELGGGPYDYTF. The CDR3 bases that were read are TGTGCCAGCAGTGAATTGGGTGGTGGGCCGTACGAC. The entire variable domain, with the rest obtained from reference TRBV2 and TRBJ1-2, is as follows: EPEVTQTPSHQVTQMGQEVILRCVPISNHLYFYWYRQILGQKVEFLVSFYNNEISEKSEIFDDQFSVERPDGSNFTLKIRSTKLEDSAMYFCASSELGGGPYDYTFGSGTRLTVV.

At least ten counts were recorded for this clone. The read terminates 3 residues ahead of where the CDR3 ends, so the germline J gene completes it. The gene calls are TRBV20-1 and TRBJ1-2; D gene uncertain. CDR3 length: 13 residues. Trimming removed 0 bases at V and 4 bases at J, with 9 bases between. CDR1 is DFQATT and CDR2 is SNEGSKA in the germline V gene (reference sequence). CDR3 sequence reads: CSARDPATYGYTF. The CDR3 bases that were read are TGCAGTGCTAGAGATCCAGCGACCTATGGC.

This clone occurred many times. The observed sequence ends 3 residues before the CDR3 terminus, with the missing tail filled in from the germline J gene. The chain couples TRBV2 to TRBJ1-5; D may be TRBD1 (6 bases). Trimming left V 2 bases short and J 6 bases short, with 11 bases between. The germline CDR1 and CDR2 sequences are SNHLY and FYNNEI. This CDR3 region has 14 residues. Partial CDR3 DNA: TGTGCCAGCAGTGAAAACAGGGATACTCAGCCC. This encodes CASSENRDTQP. The whole CDR3 is CASSENRDTQPQHF.

In its sample, this clone was seen many times. The read falls 3 residues short of the CDR3 end, and the missing part is taken from the germline J gene. The chain has TRBV5-1 and TRBJ2-1; 10 bases match TRBD2. V gave up 1 base and J gave up 6 bases; unmatched junction bases: 4. Germline loops: CDR1 SGHRS, CDR2 YFSETQ. This CDR3 is 15 amino acids long. CDR3 bases read: TGCGCCAGCAGCTTGTTGCCTAGCGGGAGCAATGAG. Protein: CASSLLPSGSNE. The complete CDR3 sequence is CASSLLPSGSNEQFF.

In its sample, this clone was seen many times. The missing CDR3 end, 3 residues past where the read stops, is filled in from the germline J gene. The chain recombines TRBV7-8 with TRBJ1-2; 7 positions match TRBD1. Germline V CDR1 and CDR2: SGHVS, FQNEAQ. V lost 7 bases and J lost 6; bases outside the gene matches: 17. The CDR3 totals 16 residues. The CDR3 DNA, read in part, is TGTGCCAGCAACCCCGAAGCGATTGGGACAGCTCATGGC. It is translated as CASNPEAIGTAHG. The CDR3 in full is CASNPEAIGTAHGYTF.